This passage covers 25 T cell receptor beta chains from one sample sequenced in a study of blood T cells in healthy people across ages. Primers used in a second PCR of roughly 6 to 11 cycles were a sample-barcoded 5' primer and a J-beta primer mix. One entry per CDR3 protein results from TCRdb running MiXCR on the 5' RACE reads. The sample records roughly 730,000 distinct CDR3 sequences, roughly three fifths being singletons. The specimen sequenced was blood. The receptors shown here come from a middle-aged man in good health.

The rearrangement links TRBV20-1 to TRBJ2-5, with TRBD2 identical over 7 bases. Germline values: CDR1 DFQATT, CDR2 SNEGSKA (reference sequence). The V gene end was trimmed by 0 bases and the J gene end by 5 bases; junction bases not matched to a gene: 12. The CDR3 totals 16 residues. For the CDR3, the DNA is TGCAGTGCTAGAGATCTCTTGGCGGGGGAGCGGGAGACCCAGTACTTC. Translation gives CSARDLLAGERETQYF.

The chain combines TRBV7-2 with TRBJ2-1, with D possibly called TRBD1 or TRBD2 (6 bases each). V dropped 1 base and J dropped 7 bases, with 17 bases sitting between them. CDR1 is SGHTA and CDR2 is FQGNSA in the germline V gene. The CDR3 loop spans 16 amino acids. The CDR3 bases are TGTGCCAGCAGCTTAGAAGCTGGCAGGGGAGGAAATGAGCAGTTCTTC. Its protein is CASSLEAGRGGNEQFF.

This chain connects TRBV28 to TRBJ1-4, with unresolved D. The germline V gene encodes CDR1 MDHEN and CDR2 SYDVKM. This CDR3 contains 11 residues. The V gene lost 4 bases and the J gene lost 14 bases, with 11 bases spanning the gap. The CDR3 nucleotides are TGTGCCAGCAGTTCCGAGAGGGATCTGTTTTTT. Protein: CASSSERDLFF.

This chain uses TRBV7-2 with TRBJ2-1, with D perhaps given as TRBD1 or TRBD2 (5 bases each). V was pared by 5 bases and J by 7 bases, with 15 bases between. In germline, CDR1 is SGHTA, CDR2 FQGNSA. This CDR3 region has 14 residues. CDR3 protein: CASSLVGRENEQFF. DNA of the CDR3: TGTGCCAGCAGCCTCGTCGGCAGGGAGAATGAGCAGTTCTTC.

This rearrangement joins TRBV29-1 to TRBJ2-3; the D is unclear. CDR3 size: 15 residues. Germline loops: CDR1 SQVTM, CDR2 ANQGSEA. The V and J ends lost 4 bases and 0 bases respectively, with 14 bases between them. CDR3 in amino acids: CSVVSTAPSTDTQYF. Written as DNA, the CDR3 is TGCAGCGTTGTCTCGACCGCGCCTAGCACAGATACGCAGTATTTT.

The DNA of the CDR3 is TGTGCCAGCAGTCCCCGGACACAGTACGAGCAGTACTTC. As protein: CASSPRTQYEQYF. The rearrangement links TRBV6-6 to TRBJ2-5; D possibly corresponds to TRBD1 (5 bases). The assigned J gene may be wrong: the sequence end matches TRBJ2-7 better. The CDR3 extends over 13 amino acids. Per the germline V gene, CDR1 is MNHNY and CDR2 is SVGAGI (reference sequence).

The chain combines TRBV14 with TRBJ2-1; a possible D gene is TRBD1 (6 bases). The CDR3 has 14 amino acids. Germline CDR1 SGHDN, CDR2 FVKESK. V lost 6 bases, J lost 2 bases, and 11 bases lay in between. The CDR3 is CASREQGPYNEQFF. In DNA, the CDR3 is TGTGCCAGCAGGGAACAGGGCCCCTACAATGAGCAGTTCTTC.

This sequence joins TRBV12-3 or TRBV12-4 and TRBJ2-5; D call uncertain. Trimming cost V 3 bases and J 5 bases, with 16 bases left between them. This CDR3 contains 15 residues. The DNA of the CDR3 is TGTGCCAGCAGTTTCCGCGCGACACGCTCGGAGACCCAGTACTTC. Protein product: CASSFRATRSETQYF.

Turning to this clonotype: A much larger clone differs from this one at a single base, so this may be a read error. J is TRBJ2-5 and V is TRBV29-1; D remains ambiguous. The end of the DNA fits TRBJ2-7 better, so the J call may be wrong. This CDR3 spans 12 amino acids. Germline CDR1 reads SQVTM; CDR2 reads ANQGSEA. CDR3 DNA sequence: TGCAGCGTTGTGGGCTCCTCCTACGAGCAGTACTTC. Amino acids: CSVVGSSYEQYF.

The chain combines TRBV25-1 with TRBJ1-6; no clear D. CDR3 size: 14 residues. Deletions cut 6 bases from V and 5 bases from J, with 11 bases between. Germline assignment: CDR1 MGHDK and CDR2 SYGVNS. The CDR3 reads CASRAERDNSPLHF. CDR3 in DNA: TGTGCCAGCAGAGCCGAACGGGATAATTCACCCCTCCACTTT. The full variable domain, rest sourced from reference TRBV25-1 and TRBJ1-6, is EADIYQTPRYLVIGTGKKITLECSQTMGHDKMYWYQQDPGMELHLIHYSYGVNSTEKGDLSSESTVSRIRTEHFPLTLESARPSHTSQYLCASRAERDNSPLHFGNGTRLTVT.

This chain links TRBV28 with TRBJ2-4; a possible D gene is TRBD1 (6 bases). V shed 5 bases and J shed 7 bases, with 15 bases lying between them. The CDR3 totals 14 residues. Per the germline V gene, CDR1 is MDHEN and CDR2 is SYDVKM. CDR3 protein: CASSPTDRDNIQYF. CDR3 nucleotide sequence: TGTGCCAGCAGTCCGACGGACAGAGACAACATTCAGTACTTC.

CDR3 in DNA: TGTGCCACGGGGATTGAGAATAATTCACCCCTCCACTTT. Its translation is CATGIENNSPLHF. The J gene is TRBJ1-6, the V gene TRBV27; D is ambiguous. Germline-derived CDR1 and CDR2 are MNHEY and SMNVEV (reference sequence). Trimming removed 10 bases from V and 5 bases from J, with 12 bases in between. The CDR3 loop spans 13 amino acids.

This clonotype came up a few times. The CDR3 reads CASSPELLAKNIQYF. The CDR3 DNA follows: TGTGCCAGCAGCCCTGAACTCCTAGCCAAAAACATTCAGTACTTC. The chain links TRBV4-2 to TRBJ2-4; D is uncertain. The CDR3 extends over 15 amino acids. Trimming took 4 bases from V and 0 from J, leaving 10 bases between them. Germline loops: CDR1 LGHNA, CDR2 YNFKEQ.

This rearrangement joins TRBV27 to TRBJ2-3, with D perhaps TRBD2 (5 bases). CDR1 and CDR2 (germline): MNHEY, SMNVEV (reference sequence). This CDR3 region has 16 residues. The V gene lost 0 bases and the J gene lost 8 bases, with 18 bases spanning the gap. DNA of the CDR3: TGTGCCAGCAGTTTATCAGGCAGAGGGTCCCTTGTTACGCAGTATTTT. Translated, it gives CASSLSGRGSLVTQYF.

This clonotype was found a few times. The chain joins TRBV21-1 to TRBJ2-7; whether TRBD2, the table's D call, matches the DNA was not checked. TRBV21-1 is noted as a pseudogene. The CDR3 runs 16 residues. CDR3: CASSSGRDWSSYEQYF. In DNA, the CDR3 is TGTGCCAGCAGCAGCGGAAGGGACTGGAGCTCCTACGAGCAGTACTTC.

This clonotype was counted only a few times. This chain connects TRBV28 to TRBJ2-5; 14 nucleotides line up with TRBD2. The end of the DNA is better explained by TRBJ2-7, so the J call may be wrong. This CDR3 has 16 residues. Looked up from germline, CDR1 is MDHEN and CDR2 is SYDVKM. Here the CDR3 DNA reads TGTGCCAGCAGTCCAGGGACTAGCGGGAGTCGCTACGAGCAGTACTTC. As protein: CASSPGTSGSRYEQYF.

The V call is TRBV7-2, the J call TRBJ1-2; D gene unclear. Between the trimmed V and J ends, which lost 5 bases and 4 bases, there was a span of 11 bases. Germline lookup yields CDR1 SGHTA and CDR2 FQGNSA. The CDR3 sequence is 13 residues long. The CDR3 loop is CASSVGRTYGYTF. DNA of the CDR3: TGTGCCAGCAGCGTAGGACGGACCTATGGCTACACCTTC.

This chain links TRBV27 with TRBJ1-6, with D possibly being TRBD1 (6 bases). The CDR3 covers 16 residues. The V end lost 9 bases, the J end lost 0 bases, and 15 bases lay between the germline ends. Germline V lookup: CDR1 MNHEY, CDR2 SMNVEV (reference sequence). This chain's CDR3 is CASKTGPSSYNSPLHF. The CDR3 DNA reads TGTGCCAGTAAGACAGGCCCAAGCTCCTATAATTCACCCCTCCACTTT.

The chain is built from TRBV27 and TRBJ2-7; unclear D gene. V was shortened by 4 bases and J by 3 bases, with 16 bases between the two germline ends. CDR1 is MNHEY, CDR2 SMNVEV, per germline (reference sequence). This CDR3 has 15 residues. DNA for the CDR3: TGTGCCAGCAGTTCGAACAGAGCACTTATCTACGAGCAGTACTTC. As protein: CASSSNRALIYEQYF.

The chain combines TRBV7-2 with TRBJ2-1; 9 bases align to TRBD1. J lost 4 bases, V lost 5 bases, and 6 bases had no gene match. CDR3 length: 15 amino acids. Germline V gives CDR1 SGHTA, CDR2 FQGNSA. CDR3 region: CASSEGTGTYNEQFF. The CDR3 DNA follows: TGTGCCAGCAGCGAAGGGACAGGGACTTACAATGAGCAGTTCTTC.

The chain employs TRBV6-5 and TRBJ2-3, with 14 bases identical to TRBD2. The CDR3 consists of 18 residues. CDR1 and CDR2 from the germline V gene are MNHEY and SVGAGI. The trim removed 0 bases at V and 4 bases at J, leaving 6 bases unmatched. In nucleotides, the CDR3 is TGTGCCAGCAGTTACTCGATCGGGACTAGCGGGGGCGCAGATACGCAGTATTTT. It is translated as CASSYSIGTSGGADTQYF.

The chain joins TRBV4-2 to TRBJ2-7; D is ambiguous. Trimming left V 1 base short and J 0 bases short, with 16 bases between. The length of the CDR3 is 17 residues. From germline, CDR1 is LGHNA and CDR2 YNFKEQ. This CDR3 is CASSQVSTQLSSYEQYF. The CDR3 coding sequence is TGTGCCAGCAGCCAAGTTTCTACACAGTTAAGCTCCTACGAGCAGTACTTC.

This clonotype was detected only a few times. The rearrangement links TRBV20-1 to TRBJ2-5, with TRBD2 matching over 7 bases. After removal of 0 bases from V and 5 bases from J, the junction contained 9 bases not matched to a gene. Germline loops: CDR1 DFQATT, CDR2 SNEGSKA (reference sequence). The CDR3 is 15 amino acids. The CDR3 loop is CSARDGAAAGETQYF. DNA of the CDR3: TGCAGTGCTAGAGATGGTGCGGCAGCGGGGGAGACCCAGTACTTC.

The CDR3 sequence: CASSRDSGLGGYTF. The CDR3 bases are TGTGCCAGCAGCCGGGACAGCGGCTTGGGTGGCTACACCTTC. This chain uses TRBV7-9 with TRBJ1-2; 7 nucleotides agree with TRBD1. V trimming: 5 bases; J trimming: 7 bases; junction bases outside the gene matches: 10. The germline CDR1 and CDR2 sequences are SEHNR and FQNEAQ (reference sequence). CDR3 length: 14 residues.

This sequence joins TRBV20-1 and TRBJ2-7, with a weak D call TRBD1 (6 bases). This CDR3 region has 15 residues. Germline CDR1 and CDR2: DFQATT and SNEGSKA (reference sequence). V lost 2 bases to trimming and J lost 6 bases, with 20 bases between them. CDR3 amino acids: CSARPVTGAPAEQYF. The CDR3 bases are TGCAGTGCTAGACCAGTGACAGGAGCCCCCGCCGAGCAGTACTTC.